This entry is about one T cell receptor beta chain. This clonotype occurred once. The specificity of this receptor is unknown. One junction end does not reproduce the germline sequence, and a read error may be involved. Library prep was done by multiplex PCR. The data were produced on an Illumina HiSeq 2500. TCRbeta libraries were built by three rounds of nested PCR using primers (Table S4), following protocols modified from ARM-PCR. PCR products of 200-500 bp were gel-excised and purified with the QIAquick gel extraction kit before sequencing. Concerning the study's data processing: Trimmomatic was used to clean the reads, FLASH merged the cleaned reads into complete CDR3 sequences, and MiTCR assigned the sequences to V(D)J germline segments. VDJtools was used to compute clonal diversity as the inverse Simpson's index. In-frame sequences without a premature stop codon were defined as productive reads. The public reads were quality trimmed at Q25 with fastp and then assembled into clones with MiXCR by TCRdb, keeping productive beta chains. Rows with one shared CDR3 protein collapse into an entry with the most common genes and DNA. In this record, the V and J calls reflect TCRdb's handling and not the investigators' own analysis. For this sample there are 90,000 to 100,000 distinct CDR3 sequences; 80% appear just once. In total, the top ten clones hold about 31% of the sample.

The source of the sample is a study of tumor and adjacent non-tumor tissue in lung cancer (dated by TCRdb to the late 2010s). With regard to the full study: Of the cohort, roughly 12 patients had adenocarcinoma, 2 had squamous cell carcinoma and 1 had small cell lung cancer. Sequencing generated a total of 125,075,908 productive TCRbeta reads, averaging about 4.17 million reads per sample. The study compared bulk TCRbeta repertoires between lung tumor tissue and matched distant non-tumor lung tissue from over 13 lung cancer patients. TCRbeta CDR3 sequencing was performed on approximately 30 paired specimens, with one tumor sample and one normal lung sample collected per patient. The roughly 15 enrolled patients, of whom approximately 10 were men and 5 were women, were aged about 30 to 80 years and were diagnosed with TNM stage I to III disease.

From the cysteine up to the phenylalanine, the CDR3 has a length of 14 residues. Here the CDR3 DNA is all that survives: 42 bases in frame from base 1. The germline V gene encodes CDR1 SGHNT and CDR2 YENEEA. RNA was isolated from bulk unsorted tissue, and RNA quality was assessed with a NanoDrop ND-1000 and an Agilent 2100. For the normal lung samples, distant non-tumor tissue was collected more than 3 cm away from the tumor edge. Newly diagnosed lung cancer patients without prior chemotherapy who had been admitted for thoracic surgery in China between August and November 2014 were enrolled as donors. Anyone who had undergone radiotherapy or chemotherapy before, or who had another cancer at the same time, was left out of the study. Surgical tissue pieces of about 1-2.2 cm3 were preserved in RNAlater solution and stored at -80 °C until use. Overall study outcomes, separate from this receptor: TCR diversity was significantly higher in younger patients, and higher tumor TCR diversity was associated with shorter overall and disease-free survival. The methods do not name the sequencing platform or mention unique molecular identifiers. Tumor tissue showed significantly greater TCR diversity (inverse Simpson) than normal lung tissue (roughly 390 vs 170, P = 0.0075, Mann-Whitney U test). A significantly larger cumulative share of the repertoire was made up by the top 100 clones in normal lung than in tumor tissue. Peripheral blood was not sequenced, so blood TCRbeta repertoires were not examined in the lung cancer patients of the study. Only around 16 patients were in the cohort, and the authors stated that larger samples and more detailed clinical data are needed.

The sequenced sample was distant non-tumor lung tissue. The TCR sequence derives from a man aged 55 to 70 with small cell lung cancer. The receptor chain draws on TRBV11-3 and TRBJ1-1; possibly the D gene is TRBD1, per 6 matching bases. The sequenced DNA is TGTGCCAGCAGCCGTAACAGGGAGAGCACTGAAACTTTCTTT. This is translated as CASSRNRESTETFF.